The next 13 T cell receptor beta chains were all read from a single sample in a study of cytomegalovirus exposure and HLA in healthy donors. The study ran its PCR with 60 Vbeta and 13 Jbeta primers. Some clones are missing from TCRdb's copy, which holds only in-frame ones; the method was immunoSEQ multiplex PCR. Here the sample spans about 140,000 clones, roughly 75% being singletons. The sample taken for sequencing was PBMCs. The receptors derive from a female donor in good health and CMV-seronegative.

The V call is TRBV28, the J call TRBJ1-2; D perhaps matches TRBD1 (5 bases). The CDR3 covers 13 residues. The germline gives CDR1 MDHEN, CDR2 SYDVKM. Trimming cost V 6 bases and J 8 bases, with 16 bases left between them. The CDR3 nucleotides are TGTGCCAGCAGGCCCCCAGGTTGGGGCGGCTACACCTTC. It yields the protein CASRPPGWGGYTF.

The V and J genes are TRBV6-6 and TRBJ1-1, with 9 bases lining up with TRBD1. The CDR3 spans 15 residues. Trimming at V came to 6 bases and at J to 1 base, leaving 6 bases not matched to a gene. CDR1 is MNHNY and CDR2 is SVGAGI in the germline V gene (reference sequence). CDR3 DNA: TGTGCCAGCAGGGGAGGGACAGGGAAGAACACTGAAGCTTTCTTT. This sequence encodes CASRGGTGKNTEAFF.

V usage is TRBV28 and J usage is TRBJ2-5; the D gene is possibly TRBD1 (5 bases). Germline lookup yields CDR1 MDHEN and CDR2 SYDVKM. The V gene lost 2 bases and the J gene lost 7 bases, with 17 bases spanning the gap. There are 15 residues in the CDR3. The CDR3 region is CASSLRGASIRTQYF. Here the CDR3 DNA reads TGTGCCAGCAGTTTACGTGGGGCCAGTATCCGGACCCAGTACTTC.

In this sample, this clone turned up once. The J gene is TRBJ1-2, the V gene TRBV6-5; no definite D call. The CDR3 is made up of 12 amino acids. Germline assignment: CDR1 MNHEY and CDR2 SVGAGI. The ends were cut back, 5 bases at V and 4 bases at J, with 8 bases in the middle. Here the CDR3 DNA reads TGTGCCAGCAGTCCTATTGGCTATGGCTACACCTTC. This codes for CASSPIGYGYTF.

This chain connects TRBV25-1 to TRBJ1-3; D is unclear. Germline V gene sequence: CDR1 MGHDK, CDR2 SYGVNS. This CDR3 contains 15 residues. V lost 4 bases and J lost 2, with 12 bases in between. The CDR3 nucleotides are TGTGCCAGCAGTGTACGTCTCTACGCTGGAAACACCATATATTTT. Translation: CASSVRLYAGNTIYF.

V usage is TRBV9 and J usage is TRBJ1-1; no definite D call. CDR3 size: 13 residues. Germline CDR1 and CDR2: SGDLS and YYNGEE. Trimming took off 0 bases at V and 0 bases at J, with 3 bases between the two ends. CDR3 loop: CASSVAMNTEAFF. CDR3 DNA: TGTGCCAGCAGCGTAGCTATGAACACTGAAGCTTTCTTT.

The rearrangement uses TRBV5-1 and TRBJ1-2; D unclear. The V end was cut by 1 base, the J end by 6 bases, with 7 bases between. Germline V gene lookup returns CDR1 SGHRS and CDR2 YFSETQ. The CDR3 has 12 residues. CDR3 sequence: CASSLRGDGYTF. The DNA for the CDR3 is TGCGCCAGCAGCTTGCGGGGTGATGGCTACACCTTC.

V and J are TRBV5-4 and TRBJ2-1; 7 positions agree with TRBD1. The V and J ends lost 0 bases and 5 bases, in that order; junction bases with no gene match: 5. In germline, CDR1 is SGHNT, CDR2 YYREEE (reference sequence). The CDR3 totals 15 residues. This CDR3 is CASSLVTGIHNEQFF. The CDR3 DNA follows: TGTGCCAGCAGCTTGGTGACAGGGATCCACAATGAGCAGTTCTTC.

This chain joins TRBV28 and TRBJ1-5; no clear D. CDR1 MDHEN and CDR2 SYDVKM come from the germline V gene. This CDR3 is 20 amino acids long. Trimming removed 1 base at V and 2 bases at J, with 24 bases between. Written as DNA, the CDR3 is TGTGCCAGCAGTTTATTATCTGGTTGGGGAGAGAACCAACGCAATCAGCCCCAGCATTTT. It specifies CASSLLSGWGENQRNQPQHF.

The gene calls are TRBV2 and TRBJ2-1; TRBD1 might be the D (5 bases). Trimming shortened V by 5 bases and J by 0 bases, and 11 bases separated the two germline ends. Looked up from germline, CDR1 is SNHLY and CDR2 is FYNNEI. The CDR3 has 15 amino acids. This CDR3 is CASSPDTYSYNEQFF. CDR3 DNA: TGTGCCAGCAGTCCGGACACATACTCCTACAATGAGCAGTTCTTC.

V gene TRBV7-2 combines with J gene TRBJ2-5; D not certain. Trimming shortened V by 5 bases and J by 4 bases, and 8 bases separated the two germline ends. Germline CDR1 reads SGHTA; CDR2 reads FQGNSA. The CDR3 has 12 amino acids. CDR3 in amino acids: CASSPTGETQYF. CDR3 in DNA: TGTGCCAGCAGCCCAACGGGAGAGACCCAGTACTTC.

The chain uses TRBV5-1 and TRBJ2-3; TRBD1 is a possible D gene (5 bases). The germline CDR1 and CDR2 sequences are SGHRS and YFSETQ. There are 14 residues in the CDR3. V lost 0 bases to trimming and J lost 6 bases, with 11 bases between them. CDR3 in DNA: TGCGCCAGCAGCTTGGACAGGAGAAGTGATACGCAGTATTTT. Amino acid sequence: CASSLDRRSDTQYF.

This clone was seen more than once but under ten times. This chain connects TRBV6-9 to TRBJ1-2, with TRBD1 as a possible D gene (5 bases). The CDR3 sequence is 15 residues long. Deletions cut 7 bases from V and 1 base from J, with 16 bases between. The germline V gene encodes CDR1 MNHGY and CDR2 SVAAGI. The CDR3 DNA follows: TGTGCCAGCACCCGAAGCCCCCAGGGTAACTATGGCTACACCTTC. Its translation is CASTRSPQGNYGYTF.